This TCR beta chain was profiled in a study of T cell responses to AZD1222 COVID-19 vaccine. Only in-frame clones appear in the TCRdb table, and some are missing; sequencing was by immunoSEQ multiplex PCR. The sample carries about 92,000 clones, over 75% recorded once. The germline CDR1 and CDR2 sequences are SGHTA and FQGNSA. The V segment lost 11 bases and the J segment 3 bases; nucleotides outside the gene matches: 5. The CDR3 spans 13 residues. Whole-study findings and limits: Mostly white British, mostly female donors; authors suggested clonal diversity may be underestimated.

This clone occurred once. Its antigen is undetermined. The chain links TRBV7-2 to TRBJ2-5, with 11 positions matching TRBD2. The sequence was collected from an adult in good health. Here the sequenced sample was peripheral blood, taken on day 0 of AZD1222 vaccination. DNA of the CDR3: TGTGCCGGGGGTAGCGGGGGGGAAGAGACCCAGTACTTC. It translates to CAGGSGGEETQYF. Based on the CDR3 plus reference TRBV7-2 and TRBJ2-5, the full variable domain is GAGVSQSPSNKVTEKGKDVELRCDPISGHTALYWYRQSLGQGLEFLIYFQGNSAPDKSGLPSDRFSAERTGGSVSTLTIQRTQQEDSAVYLCAGGSGGEETQYFGPGTRLLVL.